The sample holds one count of the clone carrying this T cell receptor (beta chain). Given the absence of the conserved phenylalanine or tryptophan at the CDR3 end, a read error is likely. Constant-region reverse primers amplified full-length variable regions, followed by semi-nested Nested Universal Primer A PCR. TCRdb independently ran MiXCR on the 5' RACE reads; one entry per CDR3 protein. The data show under 45,000 distinct CDR3 sequences, with approximately 30% seen just once and about 3.8% held by the top ten. The specimen sequenced was tumor-infiltrating memory CD4+ T cells sorted from the breast tumor. Described subset: memory CD4+ T cells, CD4+CD45RO+CD25-. The receptor comes from a female donor with breast cancer.

CDR3 sequence: CASTGSPTYEQYL. CDR3 coding DNA: TGTGCCAGCACCGGCTCGCCAACCTACGAGCAGTACCTC. The V and J genes are TRBV6-2 or TRBV6-3 and TRBJ2-7; no definite D call. Germline CDR1 MNHEY, CDR2 SVGEGT. There are 13 residues in the CDR3. The V and J ends lost 7 bases and 2 bases respectively, with 12 bases between them.